The next 23 T cell receptor beta chains were all read from a single sample in a study of technical replicates of blood from several donors. Method: immunoSEQ multiplex PCR; TCRdb's copy keeps in-frame clones and lacks some. This sample has 11,000 to 15,000 clones; under 85% occur once, and the top ten carry around 11%. Sequencing was performed on PBMCs. The receptors here all came from a human donor in good health.

V and J are TRBV4-1 and TRBJ2-7; 7 bases align to TRBD2. The CDR3 totals 15 residues. Germline loops: CDR1 MGHRA, CDR2 YSYEKL. V lost 2 bases to trimming and J lost 1 base; unmatched junction nucleotides: 5. CDR3 protein: CASSQLREGSYEQYF. In DNA, the CDR3 is TGCGCCAGCAGCCAATTAAGGGAGGGATCCTACGAGCAGTACTTC.

This clone was counted a few times. The rearrangement uses TRBV4-2 and TRBJ2-7; 13 bases are a match to TRBD2. V shed 1 base and J 2 bases; nucleotides not matched to a gene: 2. CDR1 LGHNA and CDR2 YNFKEQ come from the germline V gene. The CDR3 is 16 residues long. The CDR3 loop is CASSQAGTSGTYEQYF. CDR3 DNA: TGTGCCAGCAGCCAAGCCGGGACTAGCGGGACCTACGAGCAGTACTTC.

The V call is TRBV5-6, the J call TRBJ2-7, with 12 nucleotides matching TRBD2. This CDR3 spans 15 amino acids. The V segment lost 5 bases and the J segment 6 bases; nucleotides outside the gene matches: 9. The germline V gene has CDR1 SGHDT and CDR2 YYEEEE. The CDR3 reads CASSYLAGGFREQYF. CDR3 nucleotides: TGTGCCAGCAGTTACCTAGCGGGAGGGTTTCGCGAGCAGTACTTC.

The chain uses TRBV5-6 and TRBJ2-5; 7 bases line up with TRBD1. Germline assignment: CDR1 SGHDT and CDR2 YYEEEE. After removal of 7 bases from V and 6 bases from J, the junction contained 12 bases not matched to a gene. The CDR3 has 14 amino acids. CDR3 sequence reads: CASSLGRGTQTQYF. CDR3 nucleotide sequence: TGTGCCAGCTCTCTGGGCAGGGGGACACAGACCCAGTACTTC.

The genes are TRBV5-4 and TRBJ2-3; 8 positions agree with TRBD2. The CDR3 runs to 16 residues. V trimming: 1 base; J trimming: 4 bases; junction bases outside the gene matches: 8. Germline lookup yields CDR1 SGHNT and CDR2 YYREEE (reference sequence). CDR3 residues: CASSLCQREFSDTQYF. The CDR3 region has the DNA TGTGCCAGCAGCTTGTGTCAGCGGGAGTTTTCAGATACGCAGTATTTT. Together with reference TRBV5-4 and TRBJ2-3, the CDR3 gives the full variable domain: ETGVTQSPTHLIKTRGQQVTLRCSSQSGHNTVSWYQQALGQGPQFIFQYYREEENGRGNFPPRFSGLQFPNYSSELNVNALELDDSALYLCASSLCQREFSDTQYFGPGTRLTVL.

V gene TRBV5-1 combines with J gene TRBJ2-2; TRBD2 matches 11 bases. With V trimmed by 4 bases and J by 1 base, 6 bases remained unmatched. Germline CDR1 SGHRS, CDR2 YFSETQ. The CDR3 loop spans 17 amino acids. The CDR3 loop is CASSLLGTSGNTGELFF. The CDR3 DNA sequence: TGCGCCAGCAGCCTACTAGGGACTAGCGGGAACACCGGGGAGCTGTTTTTT. Looking up the rest from reference TRBV5-1 and TRBJ2-2 gives the full variable domain: KAGVTQTPRYLIKTRGQQVTLSCSPISGHRSVSWYQQTPGQGLQFLFEYFSETQRNKGNFPGRFSGRQFSNSRSEMNVSTLELGDSALYLCASSLLGTSGNTGELFFGEGSRLTVL.

The chain has TRBV6-1 and TRBJ1-3; TRBD1 might be the D (6 bases). The CDR3 has 15 residues. Deletions cut 1 base from V and 0 bases from J, with 7 bases between. The germline V gene has CDR1 MNHNS and CDR2 SASEGT. The CDR3: CASSEGDISGNTIYF. The CDR3 DNA reads as TGTGCCAGCAGTGAAGGGGACATCTCTGGAAACACCATATATTTT.

The chain recombines TRBV5-4 with TRBJ2-7; TRBD2 matches 8 bases. Germline CDR1 reads SGHNT; CDR2 reads YYREEE (reference sequence). CDR3 length: 14 residues. The ends lost 2 bases at V and 0 bases at J; junction bases unmatched: 1. The CDR3 loop reads CASSFSGNSYEQYF. CDR3 DNA: TGTGCCAGCAGCTTTAGCGGGAACTCCTACGAGCAGTACTTC. The full variable domain, in which reference TRBV5-4 and TRBJ2-7 provide the parts outside the CDR3, is ETGVTQSPTHLIKTRGQQVTLRCSSQSGHNTVSWYQQALGQGPQFIFQYYREEENGRGNFPPRFSGLQFPNYSSELNVNALELDDSALYLCASSFSGNSYEQYFGPGTRLTVT.

The chain has TRBV18 and TRBJ1-1, with D perhaps matching TRBD1 (5 bases). V lost 6 bases, J lost 7 bases, and 12 bases lay in between. The CDR3 length is 12 residues. Germline V gives CDR1 KGHSH, CDR2 LQKENI. The DNA of the CDR3 is TGTGCCAGCTCCACGGGTACAGGTGAAGCTTTCTTT. Residues: CASSTGTGEAFF.

The chain carries TRBV7-9 and TRBJ1-3, with 7 bases lining up with TRBD1. The length of the CDR3 is 15 residues. J was trimmed by 0 bases and V by 5 bases; bases with no gene match: 4. Germline loops: CDR1 SEHNR, CDR2 FQNEAQ (reference sequence). In DNA form, the CDR3 reads TGTGCCAGCAGCCTCCGGGACAGCTCTGGAAACACCATATATTTT. This sequence encodes CASSLRDSSGNTIYF.

V usage is TRBV9 and J usage is TRBJ2-1; no reliable D call. In germline, CDR1 is SGDLS, CDR2 YYNGEE. The CDR3 runs to 16 residues. The V gene lost 0 bases and the J gene lost 4 bases, with 14 bases spanning the gap. The CDR3 spells CASSVGVPPIYNEQFF. The CDR3 DNA sequence: TGTGCCAGCAGCGTAGGAGTTCCCCCCATTTACAATGAGCAGTTCTTC.

This chain joins TRBV11-1 and TRBJ1-4; D perhaps matches TRBD1 (5 bases). The CDR3 runs to 14 residues. Per germline, CDR1 SGHAT and CDR2 FQDESV (reference sequence). The V and J ends lost 4 bases and 10 bases respectively, with 16 bases between them. CDR3 nucleotides: TGTGCCAGCAGCTATGACAGCCGGTATGGAAAACTGTTTTTT. The encoded protein is CASSYDSRYGKLFF.

This clone was recorded once. The V and J genes are TRBV27 and TRBJ1-3; D may be TRBD1 (6 bases). The CDR3 has 16 residues. The germline V and J ends were trimmed by 4 bases and 1 base, with 14 bases remaining between them. CDR1 and CDR2 from the germline V gene are MNHEY and SMNVEV (reference sequence). The CDR3 bases are TGTGCCAGCAGTTCAGTACAGGGTTTTTCTGGAAACACCATATATTTT. This sequence encodes CASSSVQGFSGNTIYF.

This clone was detected a few times. Germline and junction disagree at one end, which may indicate a read error. The rearrangement links TRBV11-2 to TRBJ2-5, with 11 bases lining up with TRBD2. Germline CDR1 and CDR2: SGHAT and FQNNGV. The length of the CDR3 is 15 residues. DNA for the CDR3: TGTGCCAGCAGCTCCCAGGGGGGTAGCGGGAGGGCCGAAGACTTC. As protein: CASSSQGGSGRAEDF.

The chain is built from TRBV30 and TRBJ1-1; D uncertain. V was pared by 2 bases and J by 0 bases, with 4 bases between. Germline CDR1 reads GTSNPN; CDR2 reads SVGIG (reference sequence). This CDR3 has 12 amino acids. Here the CDR3 reads CAWSPLNTEAFF. The CDR3 DNA sequence: TGTGCCTGGAGTCCTCTGAACACTGAAGCTTTCTTT. Supplemented by reference TRBV30 and TRBJ1-1, the full variable domain reads SQTIHQWPATLVQPVGSPLSLECTVEGTSNPNLYWYRQAAGRGLQLLFYSVGIGQISSEVPQNLSASRPQDRQFILSSKKLLLSDSGFYLCAWSPLNTEAFFGQGTRLTVV.

The genes are TRBV5-1 and TRBJ2-3, with TRBD2 matching over 9 bases. The germline gives CDR1 SGHRS, CDR2 YFSETQ. The CDR3 has 15 amino acids. Losses at the gene ends were 4 bases for V and 3 bases for J; bases not matched to a gene: 6. The CDR3 nucleotides read TGCGCCAGCAGCATAGCGGGAGATGGTACAGATACGCAGTATTTT. This translates into CASSIAGDGTDTQYF.

This clone appeared a single time. This sequence joins TRBV6-1 and TRBJ1-5; TRBD1 agrees at 7 bases. Germline V lookup: CDR1 MNHNS, CDR2 SASEGT. V was clipped by 4 bases and J by 7 bases; unmatched bases: 4. The CDR3 runs to 13 residues. CDR3 sequence reads: CASSARQGQPQHF. The DNA of the CDR3 is TGTGCCAGCAGTGCTCGACAGGGCCAGCCCCAGCATTTT.

V usage is TRBV6-5 and J usage is TRBJ1-5; D is ambiguous. CDR1 and CDR2 from the germline V gene are MNHEY and SVGAGI. The V and J ends lost 4 bases and 3 bases respectively, with 16 bases between them. The CDR3 totals 16 residues. CDR3 nucleotide sequence: TGTGCCAGCAGTTCGCCTCGGGGAGGTTCCAATCAGCCCCAGCATTTT. Amino acid sequence: CASSSPRGGSNQPQHF.

The chain links TRBV2 to TRBJ2-1, with a weak D call TRBD1 (6 bases). Germline CDR1 and CDR2: SNHLY and FYNNEI. V lost 8 bases to trimming and J lost 8 bases, with 19 bases between them. This CDR3 spans 14 amino acids. CDR3 DNA: TGTGCCAGCCAGGTCCTAGGGGGAAACGATGAGCAGTTCTTC. This translates into CASQVLGGNDEQFF.

This clone was observed a handful of times. Different DNA sequences within this sample yield the same CDR3. The V gene is TRBV25-1, the J gene TRBJ2-1; 9 nucleotides match TRBD1. V trimming: 3 bases; J trimming: 1 base; junction bases outside the gene matches: 1. Germline CDR1 reads MGHDK; CDR2 reads SYGVNS. The length of the CDR3 is 15 residues. The DNA of the CDR3 is TGTGCCAGCAGTGAGACAGGGGGGTCCTACAATGAGCAGTTCTTC. Protein sequence: CASSETGGSYNEQFF.

The rearrangement uses TRBV28 and TRBJ2-7; 9 bases are a match to TRBD2. CDR3 length: 15 amino acids. V lost 6 bases, J lost 6 bases, and 12 bases stayed unmatched. Germline-derived CDR1 and CDR2 are MDHEN and SYDVKM. CDR3 coding DNA: TGTGCCAGCAGCCCCGTTAGTAGCGGGAGTATCGAGCAGTACTTC. This translates into CASSPVSSGSIEQYF. Using reference TRBV28 and TRBJ2-7 for the parts outside the CDR3, the full variable domain is DVKVTQSSRYLVKRTGEKVFLECVQDMDHENMFWYRQDPGLGLRLIYFSYDVKMKEKGDIPEGYSVSREKKERFSLILESASTNQTSMYLCASSPVSSGSIEQYFGPGTRLTVT.

CDR3 nucleotide sequence: TGTGCCAGCAGCCAAGACAGCCGGGAGAGGGGCACCGGGGAGCTGTTTTTT. Translated, it gives CASSQDSRERGTGELFF. This chain joins TRBV7-9 and TRBJ2-2, with TRBD2 as a possible D gene (6 bases). Germline values: CDR1 SEHNR, CDR2 FQNEAQ (reference sequence). The CDR3 is 17 residues long. V lost 5 bases, J lost 4 bases, and 20 bases lay in between.

This chain joins TRBV15 and TRBJ2-1; the D is unclear. Per the germline V gene, CDR1 is LNHNV and CDR2 is YYDKDF (reference sequence). V lost 3 bases, J lost 3 bases, and 9 bases lay in between. This CDR3 contains 14 residues. The CDR3 DNA sequence: TGTGCCACCAGCAGTCCTTCAGGCTACAATGAGCAGTTCTTC. Translation: CATSSPSGYNEQFF.